The present T cell receptor (beta chain) was sequenced within a study of blood T cell repertoires in COVID-19. Across the whole study: Samples taken during acute and convalescent COVID-19 were collected in the United States, Italy and Spain.

Enrollment of patients from Seattle took place during active infection, with longitudinal follow-up. Only in-frame clones appear in the TCRdb table, and some are missing; sequencing was by immunoSEQ multiplex PCR. Of 220,000 or so clones in the sample, about 81% were seen once. CDR1 and CDR2 from the germline V gene are SGHNT and YYREEE (reference sequence). The CDR3 has 13 residues. V dropped 4 bases and J dropped 0 bases, with 8 bases sitting between them. Sequencing was done on a sample of peripheral blood. The source is a woman of 80 years or more with COVID-19, enrolled during active disease. The chain combines TRBV5-4 with TRBJ2-7; D remains unclear. CDR3 bases: TGTGCCAGCAGCATGGTCAGCTCCTACGAGCAGTACTTC. This sequence encodes CASSMVSSYEQYF.